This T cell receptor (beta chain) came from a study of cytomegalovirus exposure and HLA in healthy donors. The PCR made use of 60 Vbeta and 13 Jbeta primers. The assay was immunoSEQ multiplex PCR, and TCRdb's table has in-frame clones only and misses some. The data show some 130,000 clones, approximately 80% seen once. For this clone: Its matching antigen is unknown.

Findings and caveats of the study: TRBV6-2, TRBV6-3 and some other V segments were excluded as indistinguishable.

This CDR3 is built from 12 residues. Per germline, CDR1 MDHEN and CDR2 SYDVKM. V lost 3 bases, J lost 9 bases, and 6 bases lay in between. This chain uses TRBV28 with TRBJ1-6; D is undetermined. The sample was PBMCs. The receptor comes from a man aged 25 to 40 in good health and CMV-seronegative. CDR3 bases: TGTGCCAGCAGTTTTGGCGGTTCACCCCTCCACTTT. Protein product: CASSFGGSPLHF.